A single sample is the source of the 20 T cell receptor beta chains below, sequenced in a study of cytomegalovirus exposure and HLA in healthy donors listed by TCRdb under 2017. Libraries came from the immunoSEQ multiplex PCR assay. For the multiplex PCR, a mixture combining 60 forward primers for TCR Vbeta segments and 13 reverse primers for TCR Jbeta segments was used. As stored in TCRdb, this immuneACCESS dataset retains in-frame rearrangements with V and J assigned. A fraction of the clones does not appear; measured against another copy, unresolved V genes explain less than half of the discrepancy, and the remainder lacks a known reason. Across this sample there are about 100,000 clones, with about four fifths seen only once. The ten biggest clones cover around 4% of the sample. Sequences were obtained from PBMCs. The receptors derive from a female donor in good health and CMV-seropositive.

The J gene is TRBJ2-1, the V gene TRBV6-5, with a weak D call TRBD1 (5 bases). The CDR3 totals 11 residues. The V gene's germline CDR1 is MNHEY and CDR2 SVGAGI. The germline V and J ends were trimmed by 5 bases and 8 bases, with 7 bases remaining between them. DNA of the CDR3: TGTGCCAGCAGTACCAGGGATGAGCAGTTCTTC. Translation gives CASSTRDEQFF.

In this sample, this clone turned up a few times. This chain links TRBV6-5 with TRBJ2-1; D is possibly TRBD2 (5 bases). Germline values: CDR1 MNHEY, CDR2 SVGAGI. This CDR3 region has 12 residues. The V and J ends lost 6 bases and 9 bases respectively, with 12 bases between them. The CDR3 here is CASRDLSREQFF. CDR3 in DNA: TGTGCCAGCAGGGACTTATCGCGTGAGCAGTTCTTC.

The J gene is TRBJ1-1, the V gene TRBV5-6; D call uncertain. Germline CDR1 and CDR2: SGHDT and YYEEEE. This CDR3 has 16 amino acids. V lost 0 bases and J lost 1, with 13 bases in between. CDR3 region: CASSLERFRGNTEAFF. As DNA, the CDR3 is TGTGCCAGCAGCTTGGAGCGCTTCCGGGGGAACACTGAAGCTTTCTTT.

V usage is TRBV5-1 and J usage is TRBJ2-1; tentative D call: TRBD2 (6 bases). V was pared by 4 bases and J by 10 bases, with 18 bases between. The V gene's germline CDR1 is SGHRS and CDR2 YFSETQ. The CDR3 covers 14 residues. In DNA, the CDR3 is TGCGCCAGCAGCCCCGGGACTCCCCCCCGGGAGCAGTTCTTC. It yields the protein CASSPGTPPREQFF.

The rearrangement joins TRBV11-2 to TRBJ1-2; 7 nucleotides align to TRBD1. Per germline, CDR1 SGHAT and CDR2 FQNNGV. V was pared by 5 bases and J by 3 bases, with 9 bases of the junction left unmatched. The CDR3 is 15 residues long. The CDR3 DNA is TGTGCCAGCAGCCCGAATAGGGACAGATACTATGGCTACACCTTC. Its protein product is CASSPNRDRYYGYTF.

In its sample, this clone was seen once. This CDR3 is CASSYSGGGYGYTF. In nucleotides, the CDR3 is TGTGCCAGCAGTTACTCAGGGGGTGGCTATGGCTACACCTTC. The genes are TRBV6-5 and TRBJ1-2; D is possibly TRBD1 (6 bases). Germline values: CDR1 MNHEY, CDR2 SVGAGI. This CDR3 contains 14 residues. Trimming removed 0 bases at V and 4 bases at J, with 9 bases between.

V is TRBV5-5 and J is TRBJ1-4; possible D gene TRBD1, 6 bases. Germline assignment: CDR1 SGHKS and CDR2 YYEKEE (reference sequence). Trimming pared 1 base from V and 6 bases from J, leaving 10 bases between. The CDR3 length is 14 residues. CDR3 coding DNA: TGTGCCAGCAGCTTGAGGGGGACGGATGAAAAACTGTTTTTT. Translated, it gives CASSLRGTDEKLFF.

The rearrangement joins TRBV9 to TRBJ2-7; TRBD2 matches 8 bases. Per germline, CDR1 SGDLS and CDR2 YYNGEE. J lost 7 bases, V lost 0 bases, and 6 bases had no gene match. The length of the CDR3 is 14 residues. Here the CDR3 DNA reads TGTGCCAGCAGCGTAGGGACTAGCAGGTATGAGCAGTACTTC. Translating it yields CASSVGTSRYEQYF.

This chain connects TRBV29-1 to TRBJ2-7; 8 positions match TRBD2. V dropped 2 bases and J dropped 3; count of bases not matched to a gene: 9. Germline-derived CDR1 and CDR2 are SQVTM and ANQGSEA. The CDR3 length is 15 residues. This CDR3 reads CSVELSTSGFYEQYF. CDR3 bases: TGCAGCGTTGAATTGTCTACTAGCGGATTCTACGAGCAGTACTTC.

V usage is TRBV6-1 and J usage is TRBJ1-6; 7 bases agree with TRBD1. V lost 1 base and J lost 3; bases outside the gene matches: 6. In germline, CDR1 is MNHNS, CDR2 SASEGT. The length of the CDR3 is 17 residues. This chain's CDR3 is CASSEDEGALYNSPLHF. The CDR3 nucleotides are TGTGCCAGCAGTGAAGATGAGGGGGCCCTCTATAATTCACCCCTCCACTTT.

The chain carries TRBV2 and TRBJ1-5; 7 bases are a match to TRBD1. This CDR3 has 19 amino acids. V shed 2 bases, J shed 1 base, and the junction held 14 bases outside the gene matches. From germline, CDR1 is SNHLY and CDR2 FYNNEI. The CDR3 sequence is CASSERRGQRMGSNQPQHF. CDR3 DNA sequence: TGTGCCAGCAGTGAAAGGCGGGGACAGAGGATGGGGAGCAATCAGCCCCAGCATTTT.

The chain employs TRBV6-5 and TRBJ1-5, with 7 nucleotides matching TRBD1. The V segment lost 5 bases and the J segment 5 bases; nucleotides outside the gene matches: 3. CDR3 length: 13 amino acids. CDR1 MNHEY and CDR2 SVGAGI come from the germline V gene. The CDR3 spells CASSGDRDQPQHF. The CDR3 bases are TGTGCCAGCAGTGGGGACAGAGATCAGCCCCAGCATTTT.

The rearrangement joins TRBV5-4 to TRBJ1-2, with 7 bases matching TRBD1. Per the germline V gene, CDR1 is SGHNT and CDR2 is YYREEE (reference sequence). V dropped 4 bases and J dropped 2; count of bases not matched to a gene: 5. The CDR3 extends over 14 amino acids. Here the CDR3 DNA reads TGTGCCAGCAGCCCAGGGGGTTTCAACTATGGCTACACCTTC. Translated, it gives CASSPGGFNYGYTF. Filled out from reference TRBV5-4 and TRBJ1-2, the complete variable domain reads ETGVTQSPTHLIKTRGQQVTLRCSSQSGHNTVSWYQQALGQGPQFIFQYYREEENGRGNFPPRFSGLQFPNYSSELNVNALELDDSALYLCASSPGGFNYGYTFGSGTRLTVV.

The rearrangement joins TRBV2 to TRBJ2-1, with 8 bases lining up with TRBD2. Trimming cost V 7 bases and J 7 bases; bases outside gene matches: 9. Germline loops: CDR1 SNHLY, CDR2 FYNNEI. The CDR3 length is 14 residues. Written as DNA, the CDR3 is TGTGCCAGCAACATGGGACTAGTTGAGAATGAGCAGTTCTTC. This sequence encodes CASNMGLVENEQFF.

V and J are TRBV5-4 and TRBJ2-7; the match to TRBD2 covers 10 bases. Germline trimming cut 0 bases from V and 3 bases from J; bases unmatched to any gene: 3. CDR3 length equals 15 residues. CDR1 is SGHNT, CDR2 YYREEE, per germline (reference sequence). CDR3 sequence (DNA): TGTGCCAGCAGCTTGGCTAGCGGGGGATACTACGAGCAGTACTTC. It encodes CASSLASGGYYEQYF.

The chain joins TRBV7-2 to TRBJ2-6; TRBD1 might be the D (6 bases). Trimming shortened V by 2 bases and J by 2 bases, and 7 bases separated the two germline ends. This CDR3 region has 15 residues. Germline V gene lookup returns CDR1 SGHTA and CDR2 FQGNSA. The CDR3 loop reads CASSLTGTGANVLTF. In nucleotides, the CDR3 is TGTGCCAGCAGCTTAACAGGGACTGGGGCCAACGTCCTGACTTTC.

This chain links TRBV5-6 with TRBJ1-1, with D tentatively TRBD1 (5 bases). CDR1 is SGHDT, CDR2 YYEEEE, per germline. CDR3 size: 13 residues. V was trimmed by 1 base and J by 1 base, leaving 5 bases between them. CDR3 DNA sequence: TGTGCCAGCAGCTTGAGGGGGAACACTGAAGCTTTCTTT. Its translation: CASSLRGNTEAFF.

The rearrangement uses TRBV6-5 and TRBJ1-5, with 8 bases fitting TRBD1. V gave up 6 bases and J gave up 4 bases; unmatched junction bases: 8. This CDR3 has 15 residues. Per germline, CDR1 MNHEY and CDR2 SVGAGI. Here the CDR3 reads CASRPDRGNNQPQHF. The DNA for the CDR3 is TGTGCCAGCAGACCAGACAGGGGCAATAATCAGCCCCAGCATTTT.

This clone was found a few times. J is TRBJ2-3 and V is TRBV2; 7 bases line up with TRBD2. V trimming: 0 bases; J trimming: 1 base; junction bases outside the gene matches: 1. Germline V gene sequence: CDR1 SNHLY, CDR2 FYNNEI. The CDR3 totals 15 residues. CDR3 amino acids: CASSEASGRTDTQYF. The CDR3 DNA reads TGTGCCAGCAGTGAAGCTAGCGGGCGCACAGATACGCAGTATTTT. The whole variable domain, filled in from reference TRBV2 and TRBJ2-3, reads EPEVTQTPSHQVTQMGQEVILRCVPISNHLYFYWYRQILGQKVEFLVSFYNNEISEKSEIFDDQFSVERPDGSNFTLKIRSTKLEDSAMYFCASSEASGRTDTQYFGPGTRLTVL.

V gene TRBV19 combines with J gene TRBJ2-2; possible D gene TRBD1, 5 bases. Trimming removed 7 bases from V and 3 bases from J, with 12 bases in between. Germline loops: CDR1 LNHDA, CDR2 SQIVND (reference sequence). CDR3 length: 14 residues. This CDR3 is CASTLQVYTGELFF. CDR3 nucleotide sequence: TGTGCCAGTACCCTACAGGTTTACACCGGGGAGCTGTTTTTT.